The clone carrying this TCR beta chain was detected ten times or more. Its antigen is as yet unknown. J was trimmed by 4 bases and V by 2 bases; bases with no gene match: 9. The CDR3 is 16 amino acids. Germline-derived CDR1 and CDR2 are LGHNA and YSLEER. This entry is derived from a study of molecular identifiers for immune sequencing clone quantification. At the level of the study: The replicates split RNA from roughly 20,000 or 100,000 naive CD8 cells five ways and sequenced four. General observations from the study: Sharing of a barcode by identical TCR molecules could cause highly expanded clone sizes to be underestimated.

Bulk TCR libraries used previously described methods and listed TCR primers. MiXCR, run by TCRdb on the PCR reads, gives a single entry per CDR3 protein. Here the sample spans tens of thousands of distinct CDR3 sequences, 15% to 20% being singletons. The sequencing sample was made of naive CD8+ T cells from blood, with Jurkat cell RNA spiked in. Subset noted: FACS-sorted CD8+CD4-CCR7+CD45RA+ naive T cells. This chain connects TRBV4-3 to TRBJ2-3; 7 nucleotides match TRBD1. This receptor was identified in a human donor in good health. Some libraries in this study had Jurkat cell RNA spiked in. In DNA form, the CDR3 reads TGCGCCAGCAGCCAACATTTGACAGGGTTTGCAGATACGCAGTATTTT. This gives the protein CASSQHLTGFADTQYF.